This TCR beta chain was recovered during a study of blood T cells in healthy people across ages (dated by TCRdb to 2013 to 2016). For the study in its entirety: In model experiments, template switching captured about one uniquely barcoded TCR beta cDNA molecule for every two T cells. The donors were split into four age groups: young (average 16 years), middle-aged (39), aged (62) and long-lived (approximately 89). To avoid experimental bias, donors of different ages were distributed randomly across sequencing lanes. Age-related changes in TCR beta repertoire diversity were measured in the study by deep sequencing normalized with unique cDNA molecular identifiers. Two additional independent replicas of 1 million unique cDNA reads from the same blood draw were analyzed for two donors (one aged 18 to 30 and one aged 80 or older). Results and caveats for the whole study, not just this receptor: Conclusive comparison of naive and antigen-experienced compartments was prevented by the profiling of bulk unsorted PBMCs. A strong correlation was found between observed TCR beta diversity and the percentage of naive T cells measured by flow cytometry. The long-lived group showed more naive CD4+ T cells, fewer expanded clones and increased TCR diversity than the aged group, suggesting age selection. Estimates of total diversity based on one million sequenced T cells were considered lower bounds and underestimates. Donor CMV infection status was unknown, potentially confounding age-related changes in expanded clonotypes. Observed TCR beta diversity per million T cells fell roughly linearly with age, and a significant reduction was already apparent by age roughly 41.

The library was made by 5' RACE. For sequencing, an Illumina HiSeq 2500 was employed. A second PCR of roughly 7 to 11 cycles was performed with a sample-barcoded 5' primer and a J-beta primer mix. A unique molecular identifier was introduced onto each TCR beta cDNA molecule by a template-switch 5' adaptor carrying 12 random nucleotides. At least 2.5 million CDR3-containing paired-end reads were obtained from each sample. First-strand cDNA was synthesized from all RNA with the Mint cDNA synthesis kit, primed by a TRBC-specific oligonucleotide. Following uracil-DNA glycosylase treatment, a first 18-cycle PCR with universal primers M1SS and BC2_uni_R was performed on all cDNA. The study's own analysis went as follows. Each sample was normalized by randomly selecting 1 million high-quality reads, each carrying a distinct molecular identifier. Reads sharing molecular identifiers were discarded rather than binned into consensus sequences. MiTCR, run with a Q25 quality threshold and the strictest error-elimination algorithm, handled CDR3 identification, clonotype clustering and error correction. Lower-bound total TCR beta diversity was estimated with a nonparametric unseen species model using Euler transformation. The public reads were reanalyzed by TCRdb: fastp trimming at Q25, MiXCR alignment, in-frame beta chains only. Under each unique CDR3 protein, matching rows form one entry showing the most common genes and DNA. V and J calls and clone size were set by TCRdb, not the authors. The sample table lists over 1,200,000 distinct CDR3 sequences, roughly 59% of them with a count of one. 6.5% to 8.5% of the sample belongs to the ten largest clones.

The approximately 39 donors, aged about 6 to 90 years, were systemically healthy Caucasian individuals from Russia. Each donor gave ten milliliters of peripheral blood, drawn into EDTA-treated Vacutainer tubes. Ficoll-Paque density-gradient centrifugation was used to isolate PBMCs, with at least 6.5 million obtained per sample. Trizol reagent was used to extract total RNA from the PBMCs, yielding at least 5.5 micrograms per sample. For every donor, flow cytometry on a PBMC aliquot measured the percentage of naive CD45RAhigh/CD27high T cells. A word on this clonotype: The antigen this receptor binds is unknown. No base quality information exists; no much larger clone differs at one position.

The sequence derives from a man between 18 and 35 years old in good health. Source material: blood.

The nucleotide sequence is TGTGCCAGCAGCTTCGGCTGGGACAAGCCCTACAATGAGCAGTTCTTC. This is translated as CASSFGWDKPYNEQFF. The chain is encoded by TRBV7-8 joined to TRBJ2-1; TRBD1 is a possible D gene, resting on 6 matching bases. Inclusive of the bounding cysteine and phenylalanine, the CDR3 is 16 residues long. Only CDR3 DNA remains: 48 bases, in frame from the first base. V is pared back by 3 bases and J by 2 bases, with 14 bases lying between the germline termini. The germline V gene provides CDR1 SGHVS and CDR2 FQNEAQ.